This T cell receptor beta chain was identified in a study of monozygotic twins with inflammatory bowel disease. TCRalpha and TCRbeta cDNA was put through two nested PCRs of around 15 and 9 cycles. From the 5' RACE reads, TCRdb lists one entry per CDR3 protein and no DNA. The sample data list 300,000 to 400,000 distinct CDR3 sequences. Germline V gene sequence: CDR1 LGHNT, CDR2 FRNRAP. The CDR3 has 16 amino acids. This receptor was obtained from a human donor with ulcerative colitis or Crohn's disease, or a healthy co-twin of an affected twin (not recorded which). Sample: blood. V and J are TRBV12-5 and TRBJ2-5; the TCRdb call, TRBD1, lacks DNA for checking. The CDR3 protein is CASGLVSGRRGETQYF.